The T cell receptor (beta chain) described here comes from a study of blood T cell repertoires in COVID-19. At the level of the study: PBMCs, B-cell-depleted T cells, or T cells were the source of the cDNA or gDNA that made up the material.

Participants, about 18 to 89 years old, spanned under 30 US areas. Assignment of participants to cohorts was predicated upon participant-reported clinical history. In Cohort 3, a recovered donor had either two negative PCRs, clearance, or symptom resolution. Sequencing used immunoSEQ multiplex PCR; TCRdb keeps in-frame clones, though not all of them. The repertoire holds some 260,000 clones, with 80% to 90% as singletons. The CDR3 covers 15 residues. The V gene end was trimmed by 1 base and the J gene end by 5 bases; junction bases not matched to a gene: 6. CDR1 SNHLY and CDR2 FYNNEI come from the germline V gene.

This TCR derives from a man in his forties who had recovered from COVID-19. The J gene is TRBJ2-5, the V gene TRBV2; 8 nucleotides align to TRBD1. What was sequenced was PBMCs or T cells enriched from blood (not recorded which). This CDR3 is CASSEETGVGETQYF. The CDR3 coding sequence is TGTGCCAGCAGTGAAGAGACAGGGGTTGGGGAGACCCAGTACTTC.